This entry is about one T cell receptor (beta chain). This record belongs to a study of blood T cell repertoires in COVID-19. Study context: Whether acute or convalescent, the COVID-19 samples came from the United States, Italy and Spain.

CDR1 is DFQATT and CDR2 is SNEGSKA in the germline V gene (reference sequence). V lost 3 bases and J 5 bases, leaving 10 bases between the germline ends. The CDR3 runs to 12 residues. In the authors' workflow: Amplified reference gene primers provided the basis for estimating nucleated cell counts. TCRdb's copy holds only in-frame clones and misses some; the assay was immunoSEQ multiplex PCR. V, J and clone size derive from that table, while D and trimming were established from the DNA sequence. The data show hundreds of thousands of clones, 87% seen once. Sequenced input: peripheral blood. This TCR was sampled from a woman in her forties or fifties who had recovered from COVID-19. V and J are TRBV20-1 and TRBJ1-1; D not resolved. The CDR3 DNA reads TGCAGTGCTAGTGACCCGGGGACTGAAGCTTTCTTT. Protein product: CSASDPGTEAFF.